The source of this T cell receptor (beta chain) is a study of T cell changes during pregnancy in multiple sclerosis. The CDR3 length is 16 residues. Germline V gene sequence: CDR1 LNHDA, CDR2 SQIVND (reference sequence). V was trimmed by 5 bases and J by 5 bases, leaving 19 bases between them. Produced via immunoSEQ multiplex PCR; TCRdb's table is partial and in-frame only. The sample holds tens of thousands of clones; around 92% are singletons and the top ten take less than 0.85%. This receptor was obtained from a female donor in good health, enrolled as a control in a pregnancy study. This sequence joins TRBV19 and TRBJ2-1, with D perhaps TRBD2 (5 bases). The sample here was peripheral blood, taken in the third trimester of pregnancy. CDR3 amino acids: CASSVSGNPPHNEQFF. The CDR3 bases are TGTGCCAGTAGTGTATCCGGGAATCCCCCCCACAATGAGCAGTTCTTC. Together with reference TRBV19 and TRBJ2-1, the CDR3 gives the full variable domain: DGGITQSPKYLFRKEGQNVTLSCEQNLNHDAMYWYRQDPGQGLRLIYYSQIVNDFQKGDIAEGYSVSREKKESFPLTVTSAQKNPTAFYLCASSVSGNPPHNEQFFGPGTRLTVL.